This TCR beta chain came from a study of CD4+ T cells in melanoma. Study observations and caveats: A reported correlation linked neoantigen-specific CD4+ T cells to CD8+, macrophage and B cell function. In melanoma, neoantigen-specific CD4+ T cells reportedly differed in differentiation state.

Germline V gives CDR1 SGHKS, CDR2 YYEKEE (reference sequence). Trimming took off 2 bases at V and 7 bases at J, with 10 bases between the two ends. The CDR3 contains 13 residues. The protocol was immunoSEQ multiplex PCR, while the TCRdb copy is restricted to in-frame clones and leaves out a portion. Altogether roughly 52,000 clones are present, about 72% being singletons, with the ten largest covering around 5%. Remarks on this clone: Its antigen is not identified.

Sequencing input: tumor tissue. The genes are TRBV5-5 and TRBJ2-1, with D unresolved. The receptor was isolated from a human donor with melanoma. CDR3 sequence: CASSFPERNEQFF. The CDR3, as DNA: TGTGCCAGCAGCTTTCCGGAACGGAATGAGCAGTTCTTC.